This T cell receptor beta chain emerged from a study of T cell clonality in common variable immunodeficiency (dated by TCRdb to between 2014 and 2016). Beyond this particular receptor, the publication reports: Compared with healthy controls, CVID subjects showed increased TCRbeta clonality (t-test p = 0.018), a feature most characteristic of about a third of subjects. Even though DNA input was equal, the average per sample came to roughly 80,000 unique sequences for controls compared with about 31,547 for CVID samples. Correlations between repertoire features and clinical complications were limited by patient heterogeneity within the CVID cohort. It was noted by the authors that sequencing of the repertoires of T cell subpopulations would be needed to clarify the cause of the increased clonality in CVID. CVID subjects shared fewer TCRbeta clones with each other than healthy controls did (p < 0.0001). CVID TCRbeta sequences reportedly showed fewer deletions and N-nucleotide insertions and lacked highly modified clones with 13 or more V deletions.

The germline V gene specifies SGHTA as CDR1 and FQGTGA as CDR2. V trim: 1 base; J trim: 5 bases; unmatched bases: 7. The CDR3 runs 16 amino acids, cysteine and phenylalanine included. The CDR3 was read in part: 39 bases, with the frame set at base 1. This clone occurred many times. Its target antigen remains unknown. The CDR3 is cut off 3 residues early in the read; its end comes from the germline J gene. Equivalent amounts of genomic DNA from CVID and control samples were used as sequencing input. For every sample, a 60 bp segment covering the rearranged TCRbeta CDR3 region was amplified and then sequenced. TCRbeta amplification used the immunoSEQ assay, a bias-corrected multiplex PCR with high-throughput sequencing. Under the source paper's analysis protocol: Every unique nucleotide sequence counted as a clone and was annotated with V, D and J genes, copy number and frequency. Sequences were labeled productive if in frame, and non-productive if out of frame or containing stop codons. As previously described, clonality was calculated on the basis of Shannon's entropy. The predicted amino acid sequences of productive clones were used to derive mean CDR3 Kyte-Doolittle hydropathy. Scaled V gene usage was hierarchically clustered using Manhattan distance and complete linkage with the R hclust function. Sharing of clones by CDR3 amino acid sequence was evaluated through resampling of 12 repertoires per group over 100 rounds. The repertoires were searched for some 70 published EBV-specific TCRbeta sequences and 245 published CMV-specific TCRbeta sequences. Two CVID samples yielding fewer than 10,000 sequences were excluded from analysis, leaving fewer than 50 CVID repertoires. TCRdb retrieved this table from immuneACCESS and kept in-frame rearrangements only. Not all clones are present; in checked studies, unresolved V genes account for under half, and no reason is known for the remainder. The V and J calls and the clone size are those of that table, but D and trimming were determined from the DNA. This sample includes some 52,000 clones, and none of them was observed just once. The ten biggest clones cover about 3.7% of the sample.

Predominantly Caucasian heritage was noted among both the CVID patients and the healthy controls. Heparinized peripheral whole blood samples of about 4.5 to 8 ml were collected from each donor. Genomic DNA from adults with common variable immune deficiency (CVID) and from healthy adult controls was used for sequencing of TCRbeta CDR3 repertoires. The control group comprised about 22 healthy adult volunteers, around twelve female and roughly ten male, aged roughly 20 to 75 years with a mean age of around 37. To isolate peripheral blood mononuclear cells, diluted blood was subjected to density centrifugation over Hypaque 1077 or Ficoll-Paque. Unsorted mononuclear cells served as the source of genomic DNA, which was extracted either by Qiagen column purification or by a centrifugation-based method.

The sequence joins TRBV7-3 to TRBJ2-5; 10 bases in the middle match TRBD2. This clonotype originated in a person aged 18 to 75 in good health. The sequencing sample was made of peripheral blood mononuclear cells. This receptor has the CDR3 CASSLNPSGSWETQYF. CDR3 DNA (partial): TGTGCCAGCAGCTTAAACCCTAGCGGGAGCTGGGAGACC.